This T cell receptor (beta chain) was observed in a study of Ad26.COV2.S vaccination and SARS-CoV-2 variants. The study's findings and limits: Analyses of TCR breadth and depth may have underestimated total T cell responses. Vaccinees showed greater spike-specific TCR breadth than placebo recipients.

This clone was counted once. What it binds is not known. Regarding treatment: roughly 20 received Ad26.COV2.S at low or high dose, single or two shots; roughly 5 received placebo; per-sample allocation not given. Collection of the samples took place on day 63 after the first injection of vaccine or placebo. The donor's status was that of an adult aged 18-55 years in Boston. Sequencing used immunoSEQ multiplex PCR; TCRdb keeps in-frame clones, though not all of them. The table lists around 450,000 clones, about 88% of them singletons. The CDR3 spans 10 residues. The V end lost 4 bases, the J end lost 5 bases, and 5 bases lay between the germline ends. Germline V gene sequence: CDR1 SQVTM, CDR2 ANQGSEA.

The material sequenced was peripheral blood, taken in a trial of Ad26.COV2.S vaccine versus placebo. This clonotype originated in a person between 18 and 65 years old who received the Ad26.COV2.S COVID-19 vaccine or a placebo. J is TRBJ2-5 and V is TRBV29-1; D gene uncertain. In nucleotides, the CDR3 is TGCAGCGTTGGTGAGGAGACCCAGTACTTC. It codes for CSVGEETQYF. The whole variable domain, filled in from reference TRBV29-1 and TRBJ2-5, reads SAVISQKPSRDICQRGTSLTIQCQVDSQVTMMFWYRQQPGQSLTLIATANQGSEATYESGFVIDKFPISRPNLTFSTLTVSNMSPEDSSIYLCSVGEETQYFGPGTRLLVL.